These 20 T cell receptor beta chains share one sample of origin, sequenced in a study of shared clonotypes between healthy human individuals. Clones were read by immunoSEQ multiplex PCR, and TCRdb kept only the in-frame ones, dropping some. The table lists fewer than 600,000 clones, approximately 85% of them singletons, with over 10% in the top ten. Input material: PBMCs. The receptor set was obtained from a woman between 40 and 55 years old in good health. Some clones in this sample may be carry-over from other donors' samples.

About this clone itself: The same CDR3 is also encoded by other DNA sequences in this sample. The rearrangement uses TRBV9 and TRBJ2-6; D gene uncertain. Germline V gives CDR1 SGDLS, CDR2 YYNGEE. The CDR3 sequence is 14 residues long. V lost 2 bases to trimming and J lost 0 bases, with 3 bases between them. Here the CDR3 reads CASSVPSGANVLTF. The DNA for the CDR3 is TGTGCCAGCAGCGTCCCCTCTGGGGCCAACGTCCTGACTTTC.

A single count supports this clone. The V and J genes are TRBV30 and TRBJ2-3; a weak D match, TRBD1 (6 bases). This CDR3 comprises 13 residues. CDR1 is GTSNPN, CDR2 SVGIG, per germline (reference sequence). Trimming pared 0 bases from V and 10 bases from J, leaving 14 bases between. The CDR3 DNA reads TGTGCCTGGAGTGTACAGGGTCTGTGGGCGCAGTATTTT. Amino acids: CAWSVQGLWAQYF.

This chain joins TRBV7-9 and TRBJ1-1, with D unresolved. The CDR3 loop spans 13 amino acids. Trimming pared 3 bases from V and 0 bases from J, leaving 5 bases between. Germline V gives CDR1 SEHNR, CDR2 FQNEAQ (reference sequence). DNA for the CDR3: TGTGCCAGCAGCTTCCAGCTGAACACTGAAGCTTTCTTT. Its translation: CASSFQLNTEAFF.

The chain has TRBV4-1 and TRBJ2-1; 8 bases map to TRBD2. Per germline, CDR1 MGHRA and CDR2 YSYEKL. V was pared by 1 base and J by 4 bases, with 6 bases of the junction left unmatched. The CDR3 has 16 amino acids. The CDR3 DNA reads TGCGCCAGCAGCCAAGGCCTCGGGACTAGATACAATGAGCAGTTCTTC. Amino acid sequence: CASSQGLGTRYNEQFF.

This chain connects TRBV7-2 to TRBJ1-1, with D possibly being TRBD1 (6 bases). This CDR3 has 14 amino acids. Germline V lookup: CDR1 SGHTA, CDR2 FQGNSA. Trimming stripped 4 bases from V and 4 bases from J, with 13 bases between. In DNA form, the CDR3 reads TGTGCCAGCAGCTCTTCGGGACATGGCACTGAAGCTTTCTTT. This translates into CASSSSGHGTEAFF.

The chain combines TRBV6-1 with TRBJ2-1, with 9 bases identical to TRBD1. Germline assignment: CDR1 MNHNS and CDR2 SASEGT. This CDR3 has 15 amino acids. V lost 2 bases, J lost 10 bases, and 9 bases stayed unmatched. DNA of the CDR3: TGTGCCAGCAGTGAATCGGGGACAGGGTTCGACGAGCAGTTCTTC. It translates to CASSESGTGFDEQFF.

This chain uses TRBV7-2 with TRBJ2-7; D is perhaps TRBD2 (6 bases). CDR1 and CDR2 (germline): SGHTA, FQGNSA. The CDR3 spans 15 residues. V gave up 2 bases and J gave up 2 bases, with 13 bases separating them. Written as DNA, the CDR3 is TGTGCCAGCAGCTTAAGGGCGGGACGGCCCTACGAGCAGTACTTC. Translation gives CASSLRAGRPYEQYF.

The chain links TRBV7-9 to TRBJ2-1; a weak D match, TRBD2 (5 bases). The germline gives CDR1 SEHNR, CDR2 FQNEAQ (reference sequence). V gave up 1 base and J gave up 2 bases, with 15 bases separating them. The CDR3 has 17 amino acids. CDR3: CASSLDAGWEPYNEQFF. The DNA of the CDR3 is TGTGCCAGCAGCTTAGACGCGGGCTGGGAACCCTACAATGAGCAGTTCTTC.

With respect to this clone: At the DNA level, this CDR3 is encoded by other sequences in the same sample as well. This sequence joins TRBV7-2 and TRBJ1-3; 8 bases line up with TRBD1. Trimming removed 1 base from V and 4 bases from J; junction bases left unmatched: 3. The length of the CDR3 is 15 residues. Germline V gene sequence: CDR1 SGHTA, CDR2 FQGNSA. This CDR3 is CASSLDRGSGNTIYF. The CDR3 nucleotides are TGTGCCAGCAGCTTAGACAGGGGGTCAGGAAACACCATATATTTT.

V usage is TRBV20-1 and J usage is TRBJ2-7; D is unresolved. Trimming pared 5 bases from V and 3 bases from J, leaving 8 bases between. Germline-derived CDR1 and CDR2 are DFQATT and SNEGSKA (reference sequence). The CDR3 spans 11 residues. The CDR3 region is CSAFHNYEQYF. CDR3 coding DNA: TGCAGTGCTTTTCATAACTACGAGCAGTACTTC.

This clone was observed a handful of times. The V gene is TRBV4-3, the J gene TRBJ1-2, with D unclear. V lost 1 base to trimming and J lost 4 bases, with 13 bases between them. This CDR3 region has 15 residues. Germline V gene data show CDR1 as LGHNA and CDR2 as YSLEER. The CDR3 DNA reads TGCGCCAGCAGCCAAGGACGGCCAACGGGCTATGGCTACACCTTC. It translates to CASSQGRPTGYGYTF.

V usage is TRBV21-1 and J usage is TRBJ2-7; the DNA was not compared with TRBD1, the D call given in the table. TRBV21-1 is designated a pseudogene. This CDR3 comprises 16 residues. The chain's CDR3 is CASSSLYRDRPYEQYF. The DNA of the CDR3 is TGTGCCAGCAGCAGCCTATACCGGGACAGGCCCTACGAGCAGTACTTC.

V is TRBV2 and J is TRBJ2-1; 9 bases are shared with TRBD1. V shed 6 bases and J 8 bases; nucleotides not matched to a gene: 8. The CDR3 has 14 residues. In germline, CDR1 is SNHLY, CDR2 FYNNEI. The CDR3 here is CASRAGTGTYEQFF. The CDR3 DNA is TGTGCCAGCAGAGCCGGGACAGGGACATATGAGCAGTTCTTC.

This chain joins TRBV27 and TRBJ2-7, with D possibly called TRBD1 or TRBD2 (5 bases each). Trimming left V 5 bases short and J 0 bases short, with 14 bases between. Per germline, CDR1 MNHEY and CDR2 SMNVEV (reference sequence). The CDR3 is made up of 15 amino acids. The CDR3 DNA sequence: TGTGCCAGCAGTCCCCGGGGCGAAAGCTCCTACGAGCAGTACTTC. Its translation is CASSPRGESSYEQYF.

This clone was found once. This chain joins TRBV29-1 and TRBJ2-7, with 14 bases lining up with TRBD2. The CDR3 is 20 amino acids. Trimming at V came to 7 bases and at J to 0 bases, leaving 20 bases not matched to a gene. Germline-derived CDR1 and CDR2 are SQVTM and ANQGSEA. This CDR3 reads CSDEAGSSGLAGGFSYEQYF. The CDR3 coding sequence is TGCAGCGACGAGGCCGGCAGTTCCGGACTAGCGGGAGGTTTCTCCTACGAGCAGTACTTC.

This sequence joins TRBV5-8 and TRBJ2-5; TRBD1 or TRBD2 may be the D gene (5 bases each). Trimming shortened V by 2 bases and J by 5 bases, and 13 bases separated the two germline ends. Germline V gives CDR1 SGHTS, CDR2 YDEGEE. The CDR3 totals 14 residues. The CDR3 sequence is CASSLRGTGETQYF. The CDR3 DNA sequence: TGTGCCAGCAGCTTACGAGGGACCGGGGAGACCCAGTACTTC.

The chain links TRBV6-6 to TRBJ1-2; D is undetermined. The V end was cut by 0 bases, the J end by 1 base, with 6 bases between. This CDR3 has 14 amino acids. The germline V gene encodes CDR1 MNHNY and CDR2 SVGAGI (reference sequence). The CDR3 bases are TGTGCCAGCAGTTACTCACAACTTAACTATGGCTACACCTTC. The encoded protein is CASSYSQLNYGYTF.

The chain uses TRBV29-1 and TRBJ1-3; possibly TRBD1 for D (5 bases). This CDR3 has 15 amino acids. Trimming removed 4 bases from V and 4 bases from J, with 17 bases in between. Per the germline V gene, CDR1 is SQVTM and CDR2 is ANQGSEA. The DNA of the CDR3 is TGCAGCGTTGCGAGCGGGGCAGGAGGGGGAAACACCATATATTTT. Translated: CSVASGAGGGNTIYF.

This chain joins TRBV10-2 and TRBJ2-7, with TRBD2 identical over 8 bases. Germline V gene data show CDR1 as WSHSY and CDR2 as SAAADI. V gave up 10 bases and J gave up 2 bases; unmatched junction bases: 7. The CDR3 runs 13 residues. CDR3 sequence reads: CATSGGSPYEQYF. CDR3 coding DNA: TGCGCCACCTCGGGAGGGTCCCCCTACGAGCAGTACTTC.

Only one count was recorded for this clone. The chain uses TRBV6-1 and TRBJ2-7; D unresolved. Trimming took 2 bases from V and 3 from J, leaving 14 bases between them. The CDR3 consists of 15 residues. Per the germline V gene, CDR1 is MNHNS and CDR2 is SASEGT. In DNA, the CDR3 is TGTGCCAGCAGTGAACTATTCGACCAAAACTACGAGCAGTACTTC. The encoded protein is CASSELFDQNYEQYF.